A single T cell receptor beta chain is shown here with its context. The target of this receptor is not known. One base away there is no much larger clone; base qualities are not given. The data belong to a study of early stage breast cancer tumors (TCRdb year 2017). With regard to the full study: Of the 15 to 20 invasive breast tumors, more than 9 were found to be estrogen receptor-positive, progesterone receptor-positive and HER2-negative. Of the approximately 12 ER+/PR+/HER2- tumors, eight were classified as invasive ductal carcinomas and four as invasive lobular carcinomas. A read coverage of roughly 10-fold per sample was achieved on average. Across all samples, 2.5 million to 3 million templates representing under 1.3 million unique clonotypes were detected. Broader findings and caveats from the paper: Because the cohort was small, analysis by tumor subtype was not possible. Repertoires from blood resembled normal breast more closely than tumor, and using blood as a reference for each tissue separated tumor from normal in about 85% of the 16 patients. Compared with adjacent normal breast tissue, tumors had higher clonality and roughly 2.5-fold greater T cell density. Bulk genomic DNA sequencing of unsorted cells missed chain pairing and functional markers such as CD4, CD8 and FOXP3. Enriched TCRB sequences shared across patients were found to be mostly commonly generated sequences that were unlikely to play an important role in the tumor microenvironment.

CDR1 is given as MDHEN and CDR2 as SYDVKM, both from the germline V gene. There are 17 amino acids in the CDR3, from cysteine to phenylalanine inclusive. Only the CDR3 portion is preserved as DNA: 51 bases, with reading frame beginning at the first base. V is clipped by 6 bases and J by 3 bases, and the sequence between their germline boundaries is 23 bases long. Each sample was amplified in two independent genomic DNA replicates, using about 0.52 ug for blood and around 1.6 ug for tumor or normal breast. TCRB sequencing of genomic DNA was carried out with the ImmunoSeq Intro kit according to the manufacturer's instructions. Multiplex PCR was run for roughly 30 cycles using proprietary primers and spike-in control sequences for absolute quantification. Single-end 150-bp reads were used to sequence an 87-bp fragment spanning the CDR3 and the flanking V and J genes. Seven samples, each with two replicates, were multiplexed per lane of an Illumina MiSeq using version 3.0 chemistry. Regarding the original processing steps: The vendor's proprietary pipeline processed the raw data and merged both replicates into a single result for each sample. Clonotypes were defined as productive rearrangements sharing the V-gene family, CDR3 amino acid sequence and J-gene segment. To compute clonality, the normalized Shannon entropy (Pielou evenness) of TCRB abundances was subtracted from 1. T cell density was estimated by dividing total templates by the number of input cells inferred from the DNA input amount. Recon with default parameters was used to estimate total repertoire diversity and clonality. Clonotypes with over 0.1% abundance in tumor and at least 32-fold higher abundance in tumor than in normal breast were defined as tumor-enriched. Entries here come from immuneACCESS through TCRdb and include only in-frame sequences with V and J called. Some clones fail to appear in such tables; in the studies checked, an unresolved V gene covers under half of the shortfall, and the cause of the remainder is unknown. V and J calls and clone size follow that table, whereas D and trimming were derived from the DNA. The sample table records about 72,000 clones; approximately 80% of these occur just once. The top ten hold 3.5% of the sample.

The study profiled bulk TCR beta-chain repertoires in matched peripheral blood, tumor and adjacent normal breast tissue taken from fewer than 20 patients with early-stage breast cancer. Before surgery, whole blood (roughly 5-10 mL) was collected into EDTA tubes and processed within 2 hours. Peripheral blood mononuclear cells were isolated by Ficoll-Paque centrifugation in SepMate-50 tubes. PBMCs were cryopreserved in around 90% FBS with around 10% DMSO in aliquots of roughly 1.8 to 4 million cells and stored in liquid nitrogen. Genomic DNA was extracted with the Qiagen AllPrep DNA/RNA Mini kit. The rearranged chain carries TRBV28 and TRBJ1-2, with a weak D call of TRBD1 (5 bases match). The receptor was derived from a person aged 55 to 75 with breast cancer. Source material: blood. CDR3 sequence: CASSTPGLQSLHYGYTF. The DNA reads TGTGCCAGCAGCACCCCGGGACTCCAATCTTTGCACTATGGCTACACCTTC.